This is a list of T cell receptor beta chains from one sample in a study of blood T cells in healthy people across ages. TCRdb reanalysed the 5' RACE reads using MiXCR and keeps one entry per CDR3 protein. The sample carries roughly 500,000 distinct CDR3 sequences, 27% recorded once. Sequencing was carried out using blood. The receptors stem from a woman between 65 and 79 years old in good health. Both conserved end residues are part of each CDR3. A D gene is named only where the DNA matches it firmly. Size tells how often a clone was seen (once, few, many) or the class of an expanded clone, and some rows leave it out.

TRBJ2-7 TRBV6-2/TRBV6-3 - - TGTGCCAGCAGTTACCTTCGGCGGGGCGACGAGCAGTACTTC CASSYLRRGDEQYF
TRBJ2-5 TRBV6-5 - few TGTGCCAGCTCACGGACGGGAAGGGCCCAGTACTTC CASSRTGRAQYF
TRBJ2-3 TRBV6-2/TRBV6-3 TRBD2 few TGTGCCAGCAGCCTACCGCGGGGGGGGGCAGATACGCAGTATTTT CASSLPRGGADTQYF
TRBJ2-1 TRBV29-1 - - TGCAGCGTCGGAGGAGGGATTTTGGATGAGCAGTTCTTC CSVGGGILDEQFF
TRBJ1-3 TRBV27 TRBD1 - TGTGCCAGCAGTACCTCCCGGGACAGGGGGCCTGGAAACACCATATATTTT CASSTSRDRGPGNTIYF
TRBJ1-6 TRBV25-1 - - TGTGCCAGCAGTGGTGAGGGGAGCGAATCACCCCTCCACTTT CASSGEGSESPLHF
TRBJ2-5 TRBV28 TRBD1 few TGTGCCAGCAGTTCTACAGGCGGGGACAGGGCTTACGAGCAATACTTC CASSSTGGDRAYEQYF
TRBJ1-5 TRBV9 - - TGTGCCAGCAGCCCCACAAGCAGCAATCAGCCCCAGCATTTT CASSPTSSNQPQHF
TRBJ2-3 TRBV20-1 - few TGCAGTGCTACGGCCCCGGGGGATACGCAGTATTTT CSATAPGDTQYF
TRBJ1-6 TRBV24-1 - - TGTGCCACTCGCGGTAGTTCGAGCTCCTATAATTCACCCCTCCACTTT CATRGSSSSYNSPLHF
TRBJ2-1 TRBV4-2 - - TGTGCCAGCAGCCAGGCGGGGCCTGGGTCCAATGAGCAGTTCTTC CASSQAGPGSNEQFF
TRBJ2-3 TRBV9 TRBD2 - TGTGCCAGCAGCGCGGGAGGACCTAGCAACCCTGATACGCAGTATTTT CASSAGGPSNPDTQYF
TRBJ1-1 TRBV28 TRBD1 once TGTGCCAGCAGGACAGGGGAAATGAACACTGAAGCTTTCTTT CASRTGEMNTEAFF
TRBJ1-3 TRBV18 - few TGTGCCAGCTCTCTCGGGACCCTGAGCTCTGGAAACACCATATATTTT CASSLGTLSSGNTIYF
TRBJ2-5 TRBV2 - few TGTGCCAGCAGTGAAGCGGATAGACGAGGGACCCAGTACTTC CASSEADRRGTQYF
TRBJ2-7 TRBV19 TRBD1 - TGTGCCAGTAGTCCAGGAAGGGGGCCCTACGAGCAGTACTTC CASSPGRGPYEQYF
TRBJ2-1 TRBV20-1 - few TGCAGTAAGACAGGGAGGACTAGGCGAAGAGCTGAGCAGTTCTTC CSKTGRTRRRAEQFF
TRBJ2-1 TRBV20-1 - few TGCAGTGCTAGTGGGGGGGCCAGTGAGCAGTTCTTC CSASGGASEQFF
TRBJ2-7 TRBV7-3 - few TGTGCCAGCAGCTTAACGGGGAAGAACTACGAGCAGTACTTC CASSLTGKNYEQYF
TRBJ2-5 TRBV6-2/TRBV6-3 - once TGTGCCAGCACTCGGTACTTCGACGAGACCCAGTACTTC CASTRYFDETQYF
TRBJ2-5 TRBV7-9 - few TGTGCCAGCAGCTCAACAACAGGATTCCAAGAGACCCAGTACTTC CASSSTTGFQETQYF
TRBJ1-2 TRBV6-1 - many TGTGCCAGCAGTGAAACCCTACGTGCACGAACTAACTATGGCTACACCTTC CASSETLRARTNYGYTF
TRBJ1-1 TRBV4-1 - - TGCGCCAGCAGCCAAGATCGCGGCCAGGTAAACACTGAAGCTTTCTTT CASSQDRGQVNTEAFF
TRBJ2-3 TRBV11-2 - few TGTGCCAGCAGCTTAGATTCTGGATTCGGTACGCAGTATTTT CASSLDSGFGTQYF
TRBJ2-1 TRBV18 TRBD1 - TGTGCCAGCTCACCAGGGACAGGGTTCGATGAGCAGTTCTTC CASSPGTGFDEQFF
TRBJ1-2 TRBV4-1 TRBD1 once TGCGCCAGCAGCCAAGGGGGACAGCCCTATGGCTACACCTTC CASSQGGQPYGYTF
TRBJ2-7 TRBV18 - - TGTGCCAGCTCAAGGACCCTCTACGAGCAGTACTTC CASSRTLYEQYF
TRBJ1-2 TRBV27 - few TGTGCCAGCAGTCTCAAGGGGTGGGGCGATGGCTACACCTTC CASSLKGWGDGYTF
TRBJ1-5 TRBV5-1 TRBD1 - TGCGCCAGCAGCACAACCGGGACAGCGAATCAGCCCCAGCATTTT CASSTTGTANQPQHF
TRBJ2-7 TRBV21-1 - few TGTGCCAGCAGCAAAAAAACAGCGATCTCCTACGAGCAGTACTTC CASSKKTAISYEQYF
TRBJ2-7 TRBV7-2 TRBD2 - TGTGCCAGCAGCCGTCAGACTAGCGGAACCTACGAGCAGTACTTC CASSRQTSGTYEQYF
TRBJ2-2 TRBV4-2 TRBD2 few TGTGCCAGCAGCCAAGATATTAGCGGGGGGTCCCAGGGCGGGGAGCTGTTTTTT CASSQDISGGSQGGELFF
TRBJ2-7 TRBV7-9 - - TGTGCCCCTCCGGGGGGCCCGTCCTACGAGCAGTACTTC CAPPGGPSYEQYF
TRBJ2-1 TRBV7-9 - - TGTGCCAGCAGTCGGGGCTACCGCGCCTACAATGAGCAGTTCTTC CASSRGYRAYNEQFF
TRBJ2-3 TRBV7-2 - - TGTGCCAGCAGCTTAGTTGGGGGAAGCAGCACAGATACGCAGTATTTT CASSLVGGSSTDTQYF
TRBJ1-4 TRBV11-2 TRBD1 - TGTGCCAGCAGCTTTCGATCACGACAGGGTGTTGAAAAACTGTTTTTT CASSFRSRQGVEKLFF
TRBJ1-6 TRBV25-1 TRBD1 few TGTGCCAGCAGTGCGTTAGGACAGGGAGATAATTCACCCCTCCACTTT CASSALGQGDNSPLHF
TRBJ2-7 TRBV14 TRBD1 - TGTGCCAGCAGCCAAGCGGACAGGCGCAGAACCTACGAGCAGTACTTC CASSQADRRRTYEQYF
TRBJ2-7 TRBV4-3 - few TGCGCCAGCAGCCAAGATATCGCGGGAAGCTCCTACGAGCAGTACTTC CASSQDIAGSSYEQYF
TRBJ2-1 TRBV24-1 - few TGTGCCGCCAGCATGCTAGGGGCGGACAATGAGCAGTTCTTC CAASMLGADNEQFF
TRBJ2-4 TRBV7-2 - - TGTGCCAGCAGCTTTTCCGGGTTTAAAAACATTCAGTACTTC CASSFSGFKNIQYF
TRBJ2-5 TRBV6-2/TRBV6-3 - - TGTGCCAGCAGTTACTCGATCCGGGACCCTTCCCAAGAGACCCAGTACTTC CASSYSIRDPSQETQYF
TRBJ1-5 TRBV21-1 - - TGTGCCAGCAACAAAGAGCAAAGCCGAGATAGCAATCAGCCCCAGCATTTT CASNKEQSRDSNQPQHF
TRBJ2-5 TRBV4-3 - - TGCGCCAGCAGCCAGGTCAGGGACCGACCATGGGAGACCCAGTACTTC CASSQVRDRPWETQYF
TRBJ2-1 TRBV3-1 TRBD2 few TGTGCCAGCAGCCAAGATGGGGGGAGGGCCCTTGAGCAGTTCTTC CASSQDGGRALEQFF
TRBJ1-2 TRBV20-1 - once TGCAGTGCTAGGGGGGCTTTAACTGGACAGAACTATGGCTACACCTTC CSARGALTGQNYGYTF
TRBJ1-5 TRBV10-3 - - TGTGCCATCAGTGAGGGGCAGGGGACTAATCAGCCCCAGCATTTT CAISEGQGTNQPQHF
TRBJ1-1 TRBV5-5 - - TGTGCCAGCAGCGTCCGGGACGGGGGGGTTGTAGCTTTCTTT CASSVRDGGVVAFF
TRBJ2-2 TRBV20-1 TRBD1 few TGCAGTGCTAGAGTGCGGGACAGGGGGCAGGGCACCGGGGAGCTGTTTTTT CSARVRDRGQGTGELFF
TRBJ2-3 TRBV12-3/TRBV12-4 TRBD2 few TGTGCCAGCAGTTTAGCGACTAGCGGGGGTCCTCTCACAGATACGCAGTATTTT CASSLATSGGPLTDTQYF
TRBJ2-3 TRBV9 - - TGCGCCAGCAGCGTAGCTGTGGAAGCGATGGGTACGCAGTACTTT CASSVAVEAMGTQYF
TRBJ1-5 TRBV6-1 - - TGTGCCAGCAGTGAAAGGGGCAATCAGCCCCAGCATTTT CASSERGNQPQHF
TRBJ2-7 TRBV2 - - TGTGCCAGCAGTAAGGAGGGAAGCCATGACTACGAGCAGTACTTC CASSKEGSHDYEQYF
TRBJ2-3 TRBV10-3 - - TGTGCCATCAGTGTTGGCAGGGACACAGATACGCAGTATTTT CAISVGRDTDTQYF
TRBJ1-1 TRBV20-1 - - TGCAGTGCTGTAGGGAACACTGAAGCTTTCTTT CSAVGNTEAFF